The T cell receptor beta chain under discussion was sequenced for a study of T cells expressing NK-cell markers. Study in general: It was from sorted CD3+CD56+NKG2C+, CD3+CD56+NKG2C- and CD3+CD56-NKG2C+ T cells that TCR beta repertoires came.

The CDR3 runs 16 residues. Germline loops: CDR1 DFQATT, CDR2 SNEGSKA (reference sequence). One entry per CDR3 protein, without DNA, is what TCRdb gives after re-calling the 5' RACE reads. The table lists 550,000 to 600,000 distinct CDR3 sequences. The clonotype originates from a man aged 18 to 30 in good health. The sequenced sample was blood T cells: a sorted CD56 or NKG2C T cell subset, CD4+ or CD8+ T cells, or bulk PBMC T cells (not recorded which). The J gene is TRBJ2-7, the V gene TRBV20-1; checking the TCRdb D call of TRBD2 is not possible without DNA. The CDR3 reads CSARDVRLAVLREQYF.